Listed here is a single TCR beta chain. Trimming cost V 4 bases and J 0 bases, with 11 bases left between them. The CDR3 totals 15 residues. Germline V gives CDR1 MNHEY, CDR2 SVGEGT. These data belong to a study of T-cell reconstitution after alpha-beta-depleted transplantation in children. Preparation of the TCRbeta library used unique molecular identifiers. In TCRdb, the PCR reads were re-called with MiXCR into one record per CDR3 protein. Of 500,000 or so distinct CDR3 sequences detected, about 33% appear once; the ten largest clones hold 2% to 3%. Sequencing used PBMCs from the stem cell graft donor, obtained from the stem cell graft. V usage is TRBV6-2 or TRBV6-3 and J usage is TRBJ2-3; D is unclear. The receptor was isolated from a human donor who donated a stem cell graft to a child with aplastic anemia. This CDR3 reads CASSLYTRSTDTQYF. DNA for the CDR3: TGTGCCAGCAGTTTATATACCCGAAGCACAGATACGCAGTATTTT.